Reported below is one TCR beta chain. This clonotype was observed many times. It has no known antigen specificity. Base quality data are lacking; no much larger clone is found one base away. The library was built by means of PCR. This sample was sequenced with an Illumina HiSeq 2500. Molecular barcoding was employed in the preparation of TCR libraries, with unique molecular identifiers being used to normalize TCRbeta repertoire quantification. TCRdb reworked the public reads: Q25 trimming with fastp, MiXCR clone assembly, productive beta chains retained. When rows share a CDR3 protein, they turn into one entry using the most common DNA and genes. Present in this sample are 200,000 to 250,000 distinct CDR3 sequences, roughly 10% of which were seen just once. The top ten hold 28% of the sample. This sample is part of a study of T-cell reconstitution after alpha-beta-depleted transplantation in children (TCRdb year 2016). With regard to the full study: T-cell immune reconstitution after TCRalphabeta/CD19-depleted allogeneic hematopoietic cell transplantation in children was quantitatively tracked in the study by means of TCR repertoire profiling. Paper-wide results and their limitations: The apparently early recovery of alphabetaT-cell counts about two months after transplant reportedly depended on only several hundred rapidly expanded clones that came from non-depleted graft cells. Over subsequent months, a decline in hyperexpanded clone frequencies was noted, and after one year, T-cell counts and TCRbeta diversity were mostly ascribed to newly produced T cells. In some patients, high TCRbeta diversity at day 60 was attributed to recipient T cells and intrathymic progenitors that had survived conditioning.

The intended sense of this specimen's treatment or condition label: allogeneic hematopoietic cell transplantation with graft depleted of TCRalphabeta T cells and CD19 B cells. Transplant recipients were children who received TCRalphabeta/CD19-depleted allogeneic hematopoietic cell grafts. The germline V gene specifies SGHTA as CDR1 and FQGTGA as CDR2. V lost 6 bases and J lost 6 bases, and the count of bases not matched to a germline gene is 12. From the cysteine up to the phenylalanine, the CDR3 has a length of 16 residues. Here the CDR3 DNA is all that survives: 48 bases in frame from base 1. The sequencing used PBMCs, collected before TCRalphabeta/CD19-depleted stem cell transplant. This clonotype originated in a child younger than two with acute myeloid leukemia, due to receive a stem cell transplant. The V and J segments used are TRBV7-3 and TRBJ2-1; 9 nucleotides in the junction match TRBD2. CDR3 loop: CASSPMYSGRSNEQFF. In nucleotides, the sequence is TGTGCCAGCAGTCCCATGTATAGCGGGAGATCCAATGAGCAGTTCTTC.